This TCR beta chain was sequenced in a study of blood T cell repertoires in COVID-19. Study-wide background: T cells, B-cell-depleted T cells, or PBMCs supplied cDNA or gDNA.

Seattle patients were enrolled during active infection and followed longitudinally. In the authors' workflow: Reference gene primer amplification in the assay estimated nucleated cell counts. Data came from immunoSEQ multiplex PCR; TCRdb stores just in-frame clones and leaves some out. V, J and clone size were drawn from that table, and D and trimming were deduced from the DNA. The table records approximately 300,000 clones, 88% of them present only once. The clonotype was recovered from a woman aged 25-40 years with COVID-19, enrolled during active disease. Sample: peripheral blood.

The CDR3 DNA reads TGTGCCAGCAGCCTATTAGGACAGGGGGGAAGGGCCGAAGCTTTCTTT. Protein sequence: CASSLLGQGGRAEAFF. The chain links TRBV5-8 to TRBJ1-1, with 10 bases fitting TRBD1. The CDR3 spans 16 residues. V lost 4 bases and J lost 8; bases outside the gene matches: 14. The V gene's germline CDR1 is SGHTS and CDR2 YDEGEE.